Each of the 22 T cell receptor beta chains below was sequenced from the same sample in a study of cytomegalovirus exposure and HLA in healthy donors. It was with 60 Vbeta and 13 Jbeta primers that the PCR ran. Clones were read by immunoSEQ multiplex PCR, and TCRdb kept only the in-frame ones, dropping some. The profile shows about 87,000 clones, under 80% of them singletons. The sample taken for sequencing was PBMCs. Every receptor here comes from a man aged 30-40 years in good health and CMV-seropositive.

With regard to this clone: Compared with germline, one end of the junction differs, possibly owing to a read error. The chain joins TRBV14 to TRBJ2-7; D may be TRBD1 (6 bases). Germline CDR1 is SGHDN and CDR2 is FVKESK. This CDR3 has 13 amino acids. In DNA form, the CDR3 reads TGTGCCAGCAGCCAAGACAGGGGCTGGCAAAAGGAGTTC. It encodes CASSQDRGWQKEF. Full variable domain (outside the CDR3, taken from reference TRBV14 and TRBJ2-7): EAGVTQFPSHSVIEKGQTVTLRCDPISGHDNLYWYRRVMGKEIKFLLHFVKESKQDESGMPNNRFLAERTGGTYSTLKVQPAELEDSGVYFCASSQDRGWQKEFGPGTRLTVT.

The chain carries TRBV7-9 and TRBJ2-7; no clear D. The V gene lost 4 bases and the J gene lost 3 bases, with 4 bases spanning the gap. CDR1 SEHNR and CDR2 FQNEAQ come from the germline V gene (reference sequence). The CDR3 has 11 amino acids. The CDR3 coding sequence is TGTGCCAGCAGCTCTATCTACGAGCAGTACTTC. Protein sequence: CASSSIYEQYF. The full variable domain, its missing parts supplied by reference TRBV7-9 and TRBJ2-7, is DTGVSQNPRHKITKRGQNVTFRCDPISEHNRLYWYRQTLGQGPEFLTYFQNEAQLEKSRLLSDRFSAERPKGSFSTLEIQRTEQGDSAMYLCASSSIYEQYFGPGTRLTVT.

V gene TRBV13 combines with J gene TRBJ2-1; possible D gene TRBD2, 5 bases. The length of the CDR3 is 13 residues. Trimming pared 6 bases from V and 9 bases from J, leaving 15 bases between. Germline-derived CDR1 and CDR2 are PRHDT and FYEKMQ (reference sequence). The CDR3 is CASSQSFRGEQFF. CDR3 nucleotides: TGTGCCAGCAGTCAATCCTTTCGGGGTGAGCAGTTCTTC. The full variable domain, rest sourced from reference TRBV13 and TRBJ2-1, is AAGVIQSPRHLIKEKRETATLKCYPIPRHDTVYWYQQGPGQDPQFLISFYEKMQSDKGSIPDRFSAQQFSDYHSELNMSSLELGDSALYFCASSQSFRGEQFFGPGTRLTVL.

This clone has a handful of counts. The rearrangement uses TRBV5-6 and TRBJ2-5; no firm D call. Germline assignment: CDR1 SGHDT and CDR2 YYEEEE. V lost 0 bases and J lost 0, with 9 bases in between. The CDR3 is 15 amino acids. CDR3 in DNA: TGTGCCAGCAGCTTGGCGGAGTTTAACCAAGAGACCCAGTACTTC. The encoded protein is CASSLAEFNQETQYF.

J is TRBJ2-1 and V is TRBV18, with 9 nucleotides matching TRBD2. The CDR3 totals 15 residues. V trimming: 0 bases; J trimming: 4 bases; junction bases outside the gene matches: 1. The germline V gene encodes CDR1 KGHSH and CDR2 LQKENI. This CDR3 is CASSPPAGGYNEQFF. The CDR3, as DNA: TGTGCCAGCTCACCACCGGCGGGAGGGTACAATGAGCAGTTCTTC.

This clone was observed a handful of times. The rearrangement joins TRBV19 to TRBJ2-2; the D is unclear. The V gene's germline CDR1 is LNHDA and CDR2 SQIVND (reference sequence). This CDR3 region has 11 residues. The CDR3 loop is CDPADTGELFF. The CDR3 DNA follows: TGTGACCCTGCGGACACCGGGGAGCTGTTTTTT.

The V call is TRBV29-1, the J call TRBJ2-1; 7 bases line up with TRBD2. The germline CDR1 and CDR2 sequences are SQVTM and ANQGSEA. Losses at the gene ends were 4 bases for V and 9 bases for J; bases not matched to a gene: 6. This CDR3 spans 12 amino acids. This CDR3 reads CSVGWREIEQFF. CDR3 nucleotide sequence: TGCAGCGTTGGCTGGCGGGAGATTGAGCAGTTCTTC.

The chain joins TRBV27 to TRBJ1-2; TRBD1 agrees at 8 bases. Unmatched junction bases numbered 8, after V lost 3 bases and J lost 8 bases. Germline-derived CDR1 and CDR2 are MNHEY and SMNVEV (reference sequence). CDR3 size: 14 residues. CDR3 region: CASSFNRGEEGYTF. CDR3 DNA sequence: TGTGCCAGCAGTTTCAACAGGGGGGAAGAAGGCTACACCTTC.

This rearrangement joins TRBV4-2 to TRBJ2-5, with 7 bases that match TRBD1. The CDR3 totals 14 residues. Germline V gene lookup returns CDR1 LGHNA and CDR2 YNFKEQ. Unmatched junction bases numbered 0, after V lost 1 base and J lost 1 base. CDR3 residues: CASSQGDSQETQYF. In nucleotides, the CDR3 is TGTGCCAGCAGCCAAGGGGACAGCCAAGAGACCCAGTACTTC.

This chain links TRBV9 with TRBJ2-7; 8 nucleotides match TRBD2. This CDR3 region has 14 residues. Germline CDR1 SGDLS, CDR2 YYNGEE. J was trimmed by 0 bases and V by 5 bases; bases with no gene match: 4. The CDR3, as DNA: TGTGCCAGCAGACCGGGGGGGGACTCCTACGAGCAGTACTTC. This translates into CASRPGGDSYEQYF.

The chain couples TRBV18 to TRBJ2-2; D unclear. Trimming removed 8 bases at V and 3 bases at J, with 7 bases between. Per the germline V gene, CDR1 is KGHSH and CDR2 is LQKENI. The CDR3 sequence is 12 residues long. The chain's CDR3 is CASPSYTGELFF. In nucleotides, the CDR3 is TGTGCCAGCCCTTCTTACACCGGGGAGCTGTTTTTT.

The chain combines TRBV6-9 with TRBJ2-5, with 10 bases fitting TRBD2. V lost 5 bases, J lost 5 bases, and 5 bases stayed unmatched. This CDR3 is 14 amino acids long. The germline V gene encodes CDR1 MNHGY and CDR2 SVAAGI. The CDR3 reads CASSVLAGRETQYF. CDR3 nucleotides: TGTGCCAGCAGTGTACTAGCGGGGCGGGAGACCCAGTACTTC.

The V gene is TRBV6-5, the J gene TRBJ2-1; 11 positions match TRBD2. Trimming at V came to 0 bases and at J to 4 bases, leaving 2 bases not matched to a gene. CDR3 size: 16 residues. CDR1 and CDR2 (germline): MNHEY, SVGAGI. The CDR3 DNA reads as TGTGCCAGCAGTTACTCGCTAGCGGGAGGATACAATGAGCAGTTCTTC. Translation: CASSYSLAGGYNEQFF.

The CDR3 region is CASSGGGKVTDTQYF. The CDR3 DNA sequence: TGTGCCAGCAGTGGTGGGGGGAAGGTTACAGATACGCAGTATTTT. V usage is TRBV2 and J usage is TRBJ2-3; TRBD2 is a possible D gene (6 bases). The germline V gene encodes CDR1 SNHLY and CDR2 FYNNEI. Trimming took 4 bases from V and 3 from J, leaving 14 bases between them. The CDR3 covers 15 residues.

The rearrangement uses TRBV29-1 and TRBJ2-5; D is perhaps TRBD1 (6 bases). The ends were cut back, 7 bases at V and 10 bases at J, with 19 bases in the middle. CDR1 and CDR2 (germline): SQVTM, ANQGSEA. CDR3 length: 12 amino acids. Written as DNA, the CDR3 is TGCAGCGCCCAACAGGGTGTCCCTTACCAGTACTTC. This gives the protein CSAQQGVPYQYF. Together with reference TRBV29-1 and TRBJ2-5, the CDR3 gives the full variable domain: SAVISQKPSRDICQRGTSLTIQCQVDSQVTMMFWYRQQPGQSLTLIATANQGSEATYESGFVIDKFPISRPNLTFSTLTVSNMSPEDSSIYLCSAQQGVPYQYFGPGTRLLVL.

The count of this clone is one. CDR3 residues: CASSFPRQGSTGELFF. CDR3 bases: TGTGCCAGTAGTTTCCCTCGACAGGGAAGTACCGGGGAGCTGTTTTTT. This chain connects TRBV19 to TRBJ2-2, with 7 bases lining up with TRBD1. Per germline, CDR1 LNHDA and CDR2 SQIVND (reference sequence). This CDR3 spans 16 amino acids. The V segment lost 5 bases and the J segment 5 bases; nucleotides outside the gene matches: 11.

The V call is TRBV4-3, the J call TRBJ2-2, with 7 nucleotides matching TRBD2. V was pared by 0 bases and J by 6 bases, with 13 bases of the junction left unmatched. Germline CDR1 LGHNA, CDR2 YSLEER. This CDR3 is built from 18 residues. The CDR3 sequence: CASSQENIQLASSGELFF. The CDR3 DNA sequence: TGCGCCAGCAGCCAAGAGAATATACAACTAGCGTCATCCGGGGAGCTGTTTTTT.

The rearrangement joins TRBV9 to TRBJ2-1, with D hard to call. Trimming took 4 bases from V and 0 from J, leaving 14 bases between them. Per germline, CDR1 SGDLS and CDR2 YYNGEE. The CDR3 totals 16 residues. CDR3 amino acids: CASSPSFGSSYNEQFF. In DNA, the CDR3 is TGTGCCAGCAGCCCTTCATTTGGTAGCTCCTACAATGAGCAGTTCTTC.

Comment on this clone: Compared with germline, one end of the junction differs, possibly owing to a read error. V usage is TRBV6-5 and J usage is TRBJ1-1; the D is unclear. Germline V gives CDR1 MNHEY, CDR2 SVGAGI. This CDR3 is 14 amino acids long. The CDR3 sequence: CASSYAARNSEAFF. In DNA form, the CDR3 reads TGTGCCAGCAGTTACGCCGCCCGTAACAGTGAAGCTTTCTTT.

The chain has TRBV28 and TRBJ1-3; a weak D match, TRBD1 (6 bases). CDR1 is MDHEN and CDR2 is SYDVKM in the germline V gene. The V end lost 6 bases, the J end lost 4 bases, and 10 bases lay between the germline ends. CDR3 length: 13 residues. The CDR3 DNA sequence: TGTGCCAGCAGCCTAACAGGGGGAAACACCATATATTTT. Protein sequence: CASSLTGGNTIYF.

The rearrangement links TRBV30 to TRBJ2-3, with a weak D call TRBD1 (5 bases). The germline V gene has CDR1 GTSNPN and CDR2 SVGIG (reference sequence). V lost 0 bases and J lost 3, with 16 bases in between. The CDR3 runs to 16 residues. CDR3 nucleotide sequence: TGTGCCTGGAGTGTACAGGCGGTACCTGGGACAGATACGCAGTATTTT. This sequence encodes CAWSVQAVPGTDTQYF.

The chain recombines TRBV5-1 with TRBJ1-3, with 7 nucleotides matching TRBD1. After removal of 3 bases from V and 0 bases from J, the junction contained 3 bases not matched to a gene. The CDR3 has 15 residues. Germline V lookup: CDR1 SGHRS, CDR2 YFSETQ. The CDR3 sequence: CASSSDRPSGNTIYF. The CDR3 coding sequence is TGCGCCAGCAGCTCGGACAGGCCCTCTGGAAACACCATATATTTT.